This entry describes one T cell receptor (beta chain). Assay used: immunoSEQ multiplex PCR; TCRdb lists only in-frame clones, some missing. Of about 100,000 clones listed, roughly nine tenths were seen once; the top ten hold approximately 15%. The sample originates from a study of T cell responses to AZD1222 COVID-19 vaccine. The length of the CDR3 is 16 residues. Per germline, CDR1 MNHEY and CDR2 SMNVEV (reference sequence). Deletions cut 5 bases from V and 6 bases from J, with 20 bases between. The sample consisted of peripheral blood, taken on day 0 of AZD1222 vaccination. The chain combines TRBV27 with TRBJ2-1, with D tentatively TRBD2 (5 bases). This clonotype was obtained from an adult in good health. CDR3 coding DNA: TGTGCCAGCAGTAAGTTAGCCGGGGAGATACTCAATGAGCAGTTCTTC. Protein sequence: CASSKLAGEILNEQFF.